The rows below give T cell receptor beta chains drawn from one sample of a study of blood T cell repertoires in COVID-19. Measured with immunoSEQ multiplex PCR; TCRdb has only the in-frame clones, and not every one. Found here are 200,000 to 250,000 clones, 83% of them singletons; the top ten hold nearly 5%. The sample taken for sequencing was PBMCs or T cells enriched from blood (not recorded which). These receptors were collected from a woman aged 45-65 years who had been exposed to COVID-19. Both conserved end residues are part of each CDR3. A D gene is named only where the DNA matches it firmly. Not every row has a clone size; where given, it reads once, few, many or a size class.

j_call clone_size d_call v_call cdr3_length cdr3_aa cdr3_nt
TRBJ2-4 NA TRBD1 TRBV10-3 14 CAIRDRGAKNIQYF TGTGCCATCAGGGACAGGGGTGCCAAAAACATTCAGTACTTC
TRBJ2-5 NA NA TRBV24-1 14 CATRTVPRRVTQYF TGTGCCACCAGGACAGTCCCCCGAAGAGTGACCCAGTACTTC
TRBJ1-1 NA TRBD1 TRBV7-8 13 CASSLDRDTEAFF TGTGCCAGCAGCCTTGACAGGGACACTGAAGCTTTCTTT
TRBJ1-1 NA NA TRBV19 14 CASKFGRGNTEAFF TGTGCCAGTAAGTTTGGTAGGGGGAACACTGAAGCTTTCTTT
TRBJ1-5 NA NA TRBV5-5 16 CASSLRLSVPDQPQHF TGTGCCAGCAGCTTGAGACTGTCGGTCCCGGATCAGCCCCAGCATTTT
TRBJ2-7 NA NA TRBV11-3 8 CASSPLYF TGTGCCAGCAGCCCACTTTACTTC
TRBJ1-3 NA NA TRBV3-1/TRBV3-2 15 CASSGGTGPGNTIYF TGTGCCAGCAGCGGGGGGACCGGCCCTGGAAACACCATATATTTT
TRBJ1-6 many NA TRBV2 15 CASSARSGQYSPLHF TGTGCCAGCAGTGCACGATCCGGACAATATTCACCCCTCCACTTT
TRBJ1-3 NA NA TRBV28 14 CASRSDSPRNTIYF TGTGCCAGCAGAAGCGACAGTCCCCGAAACACCATATATTTT
TRBJ1-1 NA TRBD1 TRBV7-2 16 CASSFSRGHLPTEAFF TGTGCCAGCAGCTTTTCCAGGGGGCACCTACCCACTGAAGCTTTCTTT
TRBJ2-3 NA NA TRBV18 13 CASSRLGTDTQYF TGTGCCAGCTCACGTCTAGGCACAGATACGCAGTATTTT
TRBJ1-5 NA NA TRBV15 14 CATSYHSGDQPQHF TGTGCCACCAGCTATCACTCAGGTGATCAGCCCCAGCATTTT
TRBJ2-4 NA NA TRBV28 14 CASSPHRAKNIQYF TGTGCCAGCAGCCCCCATCGGGCCAAAAACATTCAGTACTTC
TRBJ1-5 once TRBD1 TRBV6-5 14 CASRLAQGSQPQHF TGTGCCAGCAGGCTTGCACAGGGGAGTCAGCCCCAGCATTTT
TRBJ1-2 once NA TRBV28 11 CAIRVSVGYTF TGTGCCATCCGGGTATCCGTGGGCTACACCTTC
TRBJ2-2 NA NA TRBV30 15 CAWSVGGRNTGELFF TGTGCCTGGAGTGTGGGGGGAAGGAACACCGGGGAGCTGTTTTTT
TRBJ1-2 NA TRBD1 TRBV19 16 CASSAKTGGWDYGYTF TGTGCCAGTAGTGCAAAGACAGGGGGCTGGGACTATGGCTACACCTTC
TRBJ1-1 NA TRBD1 TRBV19 15 CASSPADRGSAEAFF TGTGCCAGTAGTCCCGCGGACAGGGGCAGTGCTGAAGCTTTCTTT
TRBJ2-2 once NA TRBV2 14 CASRSAVNTGELFF TGTGCCAGCAGGTCAGCGGTTAACACCGGGGAGCTGTTTTTT
TRBJ2-7 NA NA TRBV7-9 14 CASSPPGGLYEQYF TGTGCCAGCAGCCCCCCCGGGGGGCTCTACGAGCAGTACTTC
TRBJ2-7 few NA TRBV20-1 13 CSASRGKRTEQYF TGCAGTGCTAGTCGGGGAAAGAGAACCGAGCAGTACTTC
TRBJ1-3 few TRBD1 TRBV10-1 16 CASILVWDSSGNTIYF TGCGCCAGCATCTTGGTATGGGACAGCTCTGGAAACACCATATATTTT
TRBJ1-6 NA NA TRBV6-2/TRBV6-3 15 CASSSLRGDNSPLHF TGTGCCAGCAGCAGCCTCAGAGGCGATAATTCACCCCTCCACTTT
TRBJ2-3 NA NA TRBV27 13 CASKNWATDTQYF TGTGCCAGCAAAAATTGGGCCACAGATACGCAGTATTTT
TRBJ2-5 NA NA TRBV2 13 CASSEGREGTQYF TGTGCCAGCAGTGAAGGCAGGGAAGGGACCCAGTACTTC
TRBJ1-1 NA TRBD1 TRBV19 14 CASSTGQKNTEAFF TGTGCCAGTAGTACGGGACAGAAGAACACTGAAGCTTTCTTT
TRBJ2-3 few TRBD1 TRBV24-1 16 CATSDHPTDRGDTQYF TGTGCCACCAGTGACCACCCTACCGACAGGGGAGATACGCAGTATTTT
TRBJ1-1 NA NA TRBV7-9 14 CASIPLGGNTEAFF TGTGCCAGCATACCCTTAGGGGGGAACACTGAAGCTTTCTTT
TRBJ1-6 NA TRBD1 TRBV7-9 16 CASSSDYRGYNSPLHF TGTGCCAGCAGCTCCGACTACAGGGGGTATAATTCACCCCTCCACTTT
TRBJ2-7 NA TRBD2 TRBV5-6 13 CASSPGGTYEQYF TGTGCCAGCAGCCCGGGGGGGACCTACGAGCAGTACTTC
TRBJ2-7 NA NA TRBV3-1/TRBV3-2 14 CASSQDTGYYEQYF TGTGCCAGCAGCCAAGACACAGGGTACTACGAGCAGTACTTC
TRBJ2-1 NA TRBD2 TRBV2 14 CASYAGGRNNEQFF TGTGCCAGCTATGCGGGGGGGCGAAACAATGAGCAGTTCTTC
TRBJ2-7 NA TRBD1 TRBV5-1 16 CASSPEGQVNSYEQYF TGCGCCAGCAGCCCAGAAGGACAGGTTAACTCCTACGAGCAGTACTTC
TRBJ2-1 NA NA TRBV18 11 CASSRRDEQFF TGTGCCAGCTCCCGGAGGGATGAGCAGTTCTTC
TRBJ1-1 NA TRBD1 TRBV19 12 CASKHRGLEAFF TGTGCCAGTAAGCACAGGGGACTTGAAGCTTTCTTT
TRBJ1-5 NA NA TRBV21-1 15 CASNDLPRGDQPQHF TGTGCCAGCAACGACCTCCCCAGGGGGGATCAGCCCCAGCATTTT
TRBJ1-1 NA NA TRBV15 12 CATSRESIEAFF TGTGCCACCAGCAGAGAGAGTATAGAAGCTTTCTTT
TRBJ1-1 once NA TRBV5-4 14 CASSFTGRFTEAFF TGTGCCAGCAGCTTCACAGGGAGATTCACTGAAGCTTTCTTT
TRBJ1-1 NA NA TRBV5-8 16 CASSLGWAGSNTEAFF TGTGCCAGCAGCTTGGGGTGGGCAGGTTCGAACACTGAAGCTTTCTTT
TRBJ2-2 few TRBD2 TRBV27 16 CASRGGGRVQTGELFF TGTGCCAGCAGGGGTGGCGGGAGAGTCCAGACCGGGGAGCTGTTTTTT
TRBJ1-1 NA NA TRBV7-9 12 CASSHPGATAFF TGTGCCAGCAGCCACCCAGGGGCTACGGCTTTCTTT
TRBJ1-1 NA NA TRBV11-2 11 CASREGTEAFF TGTGCCAGCAGAGAGGGAACTGAAGCTTTCTTT
TRBJ1-2 NA NA TRBV7-9 11 CASSPRIGYTF TGTGCCAGCAGCCCCAGGATCGGCTACACCTTC
TRBJ2-4 few TRBD1 TRBV5-1 15 CASSARQGFFNIQYF TGCGCCAGCAGCGCCCGACAGGGATTCTTTAACATTCAGTACTTC
TRBJ1-1 NA NA TRBV28 15 CASSLPGGMNTEAFF TGTGCCAGCAGTTTGCCCGGGGGAATGAACACTGAAGCTTTCTTT